The 9 T cell receptor beta chains listed next were all sequenced from one sample in a study of T-cell reconstitution after alpha-beta-depleted transplantation in children. Unique molecular identifiers tagged the TCRbeta library. TCRdb passed the PCR reads through MiXCR, listing each CDR3 protein once. Of 800,000 to 1,000,000 distinct CDR3 sequences listed, roughly 29% were seen once; the top ten hold roughly 27%. Specimen: PBMCs, mostly from graft donor cells, collected 360 days after TCRalphabeta/CD19-depleted stem cell transplant. These TCRs come from a boy under three years old who had a stem cell transplant for SCID, so the T cells may come from the graft donor.

The chain carries TRBV2 and TRBJ2-7, with 9 bases lining up with TRBD2. The CDR3 runs 14 residues. Germline assignment: CDR1 SNHLY and CDR2 FYNNEI. V shed 0 bases, J shed 5 bases, and the junction held 2 bases outside the gene matches. CDR3 sequence: CASSEAGTSHEQYF. For the CDR3, the DNA is TGTGCCAGCAGTGAAGCCGGGACTAGCCACGAGCAGTACTTC.

The chain combines TRBV28 with TRBJ2-5; 8 bases map to TRBD1. This CDR3 contains 17 residues. Germline V gives CDR1 MDHEN, CDR2 SYDVKM. The V segment lost 3 bases and the J segment 5 bases; nucleotides outside the gene matches: 14. The CDR3 sequence: CASSLDRAVRMDETQYF. In nucleotides, the CDR3 is TGTGCCAGCAGTTTGGACAGGGCGGTACGAATGGATGAGACCCAGTACTTC.

This clonotype has more than one count but fewer than ten. V usage is TRBV29-1 and J usage is TRBJ2-3, with a weak D call TRBD2 (5 bases). Germline V lookup: CDR1 SQVTM, CDR2 ANQGSEA. The CDR3 runs to 13 residues. V lost 5 bases to trimming and J lost 6 bases, with 15 bases between them. CDR3 sequence: CSVQDSLGDTQYF. CDR3 sequence (DNA): TGCAGCGTTCAGGACTCCCTCGGGGATACGCAGTATTTT.

The chain is built from TRBV20-1 and TRBJ1-1, with D tentatively TRBD1 (5 bases). The CDR3 extends over 18 amino acids. V dropped 0 bases and J dropped 2 bases, with 22 bases sitting between them. CDR1 DFQATT and CDR2 SNEGSKA come from the germline V gene (reference sequence). The CDR3 sequence is CSARDRPKSWWDNTEAFF. The CDR3 region has the DNA TGCAGTGCTAGAGATCGACCTAAGAGTTGGTGGGACAACACTGAAGCTTTCTTT.

The chain combines TRBV12-3 or TRBV12-4 with TRBJ2-2, with TRBD2 matching over 7 bases. V was clipped by 7 bases and J by 7 bases; unmatched bases: 9. This CDR3 spans 14 amino acids. The CDR3: CASTAGTTDGELFF. CDR3 bases: TGTGCCAGCACCGCCGGGACTACGGACGGGGAGCTGTTTTTT.

This rearrangement joins TRBV12-3 or TRBV12-4 to TRBJ2-5; D possibly matches TRBD1 or TRBD2 (6 bases each). Trimming took off 1 base at V and 5 bases at J, with 17 bases between the two ends. CDR3 length: 16 amino acids. This CDR3 is CASSLGNGGSGETQYF. CDR3 DNA: TGTGCCAGCAGTTTAGGGAACGGGGGCTCGGGTGAGACCCAGTACTTC.

This chain joins TRBV20-1 and TRBJ1-5; possible D gene TRBD1, 6 bases. CDR1 DFQATT and CDR2 SNEGSKA come from the germline V gene (reference sequence). The V and J ends lost 6 bases and 4 bases respectively, with 22 bases between them. This CDR3 comprises 16 residues. In DNA, the CDR3 is TGCAGTGCCCGCAACCGGGACCCAGGGGAGAATCAGCCCCAGCATTTT. This codes for CSARNRDPGENQPQHF.

This chain links TRBV4-1 with TRBJ1-2; D not certain. The CDR3 is 14 residues long. Trimming removed 1 base at V and 4 bases at J, with 10 bases between. CDR1 is MGHRA and CDR2 is YSYEKL in the germline V gene. The CDR3 DNA is TGCGCCAGCAGCCAAGTCGCGGTGAGCTATGGCTACACCTTC. It yields the protein CASSQVAVSYGYTF.

The chain carries TRBV28 and TRBJ2-5; no firm D call. V lost 3 bases, J lost 1 base, and 6 bases lay in between. CDR1 and CDR2 (germline): MDHEN, SYDVKM. There are 13 residues in the CDR3. Written as DNA, the CDR3 is TGTGCCAGCAGTTTTGGCTTCCAAGAGACCCAGTACTTC. Its translation is CASSFGFQETQYF.